The 29 T cell receptor beta chains reported below all come from one sample, sequenced in a study of CD8+CD57+ T cells in acquired aplastic anemia (dated by TCRdb to between 2018 and 2020). The sequencer was an Illumina HiSeq 2000. TCR beta VDJ combination and CDR3 sequence profiling used genomic DNA as the template. The public reads were run again by TCRdb, first through fastp at Q25 and then through MiXCR, and only productive beta chains were kept. Rows merge per CDR3 protein into single entries with the most common DNA and genes. The table for this sample lists roughly 180,000 distinct CDR3 sequences; around 50% of them were counted only once. In total, the top ten clones hold 13% of the sample. The patients picked for sequencing were ones in whom flow cytometry had shown an expansion of CD8+CD57+ cells. The sample comprised sorted CD4+, CD8+, or CD8+CD57+ T cells (not recorded which) from PBMCs. All receptors derive from a human donor with aplastic anemia.

This clonotype was observed many times. The chain uses TRBV6-1 and TRBJ2-3; 8 bases map to TRBD2. In germline, CDR1 is MNHNS, CDR2 SASEGT. V was pared by 6 bases and J by 4 bases, with 15 bases of the junction left unmatched. The length of the CDR3 is 17 residues. CDR3 nucleotides: TGTGCCAGCAGCCCTCTGAGCGGGGGTGCGGCATCAGATACGCAGTATTTT. Translation: CASSPLSGGAASDTQYF.

The chain combines TRBV19 with TRBJ2-7, with TRBD2 as a possible D gene (6 bases). The CDR3 consists of 14 residues. Looked up from germline, CDR1 is LNHDA and CDR2 is SQIVND (reference sequence). With 5 bases removed from V and 3 bases from J, the gap between germline ends came to 14 bases. CDR3 in DNA: TGTGCCAGTAGTTTGGGGGGACTTTACTACGAGCAGTACTTC. This sequence encodes CASSLGGLYYEQYF.

This clonotype was counted many times. V is TRBV2 and J is TRBJ2-3; D is possibly TRBD2 (5 bases). In germline, CDR1 is SNHLY, CDR2 FYNNEI. This CDR3 comprises 13 residues. Between the trimmed V and J ends, which lost 7 bases and 2 bases, there was a span of 10 bases. Written as DNA, the CDR3 is TGTGCCAGCACCGGAGGTACCACAGATACGCAGTATTTT. Its protein product is CASTGGTTDTQYF.

This clonotype was seen many times. The rearrangement links TRBV15 to TRBJ1-4; no clear D. This CDR3 spans 18 amino acids. V lost 0 bases and J 0 bases, leaving 14 bases between the germline ends. CDR1 and CDR2 (germline): LNHNV, YYDKDF (reference sequence). CDR3 loop: CATSRDWAGVATNEKLFF. The CDR3 bases are TGTGCCACCAGCAGAGATTGGGCAGGAGTTGCAACTAATGAAAAACTGTTTTTT. The full variable domain, rest sourced from reference TRBV15 and TRBJ1-4, is DAMVIQNPRYQVTQFGKPVTLSCSQTLNHNVMYWYQQKSSQAPKLLFHYYDKDFNNEADTPDNFQSRRPNTSFCFLDIRSPGLGDTAMYLCATSRDWAGVATNEKLFFGSGTQLSVL.

The chain links TRBV6-1 to TRBJ1-6; the match to TRBD1 covers 7 bases. Germline V gene sequence: CDR1 MNHNS, CDR2 SASEGT. The CDR3 consists of 13 residues. The V gene end was trimmed by 7 bases and the J gene end by 11 bases; junction bases not matched to a gene: 8. In nucleotides, the CDR3 is TGTGCCAGCATCAGACAGGGTTCGGCACCCCTCCACTTT. Translated, it gives CASIRQGSAPLHF.

This clonotype was recorded a few times. The chain carries TRBV6-1 and TRBJ1-2; a possible D gene is TRBD1 (5 bases). Trimming cost V 7 bases and J 4 bases, with 22 bases left between them. Looked up from germline, CDR1 is MNHNS and CDR2 is SASEGT. This CDR3 is built from 16 residues. The CDR3 sequence is CASMGIGTPSGYGYTF. The CDR3 nucleotides are TGTGCCAGCATGGGTATAGGGACGCCGTCGGGCTATGGCTACACCTTC.

On this clonotype: Being one base from a much bigger clone, this may be a read error. Given the absence of the conserved phenylalanine or tryptophan at the CDR3 end, a read error is likely. This chain uses TRBV4-2 with TRBJ2-3; 7 bases map to TRBD1. Germline loops: CDR1 LGHNA, CDR2 YNFKEQ. This CDR3 has 15 amino acids. V gave up 4 bases and J gave up 2 bases; unmatched junction bases: 6. The CDR3 here is CASSRPGQPTDTQYS. The CDR3 nucleotides are TGTGCCAGCAGCCGACCGGGACAGCCCACAGATACGCAGTATTCT.

In regard to this clonotype: One junction end does not reproduce the germline sequence, and a read error may be involved. The chain joins TRBV12-3 or TRBV12-4 to TRBJ2-1; D is perhaps TRBD1 (6 bases). This CDR3 has 15 residues. The CDR3 sequence is CASSIGQSSYNKQFF. CDR3 in DNA: TGTGCCAGCAGTATTGGACAGAGCTCCTACAATAAGCAGTTCTTC.

The CDR3 DNA is TGTGCCAGCAGCTTCGGCAGGGGCAGGGACGAGCAGTACTTC. It is translated as CASSFGRGRDEQYF. V usage is TRBV7-6 and J usage is TRBJ2-7; D possibly corresponds to TRBD1 (6 bases). Trimming left V 3 bases short and J 5 bases short, with 14 bases between. Germline CDR1 reads SGHVS; CDR2 reads FNYEAQ. The CDR3 consists of 14 residues.

Ten or more counts support this clonotype. The chain recombines TRBV5-1 with TRBJ1-2; D remains unclear. Trimming removed 0 bases from V and 6 bases from J, with 6 bases in between. The CDR3 has 12 residues. Germline V lookup: CDR1 SGHRS, CDR2 YFSETQ. The CDR3 loop is CASSLALHGYTF. The CDR3 coding sequence is TGCGCCAGCAGCTTGGCCCTTCATGGCTACACCTTC.

This CDR3 is CASSNSPLRPGNYEQYF. The CDR3 DNA sequence: TGTGCCAGCAGTAATTCTCCACTTAGACCTGGGAACTACGAGCAGTACTTC. The chain employs TRBV6-1 and TRBJ2-7; no reliable D call. This CDR3 is 17 amino acids long. Deletions cut 5 bases from V and 3 bases from J, with 23 bases between. Germline V lookup: CDR1 MNHNS, CDR2 SASEGT.

This clonotype was detected only once. The J gene is TRBJ2-7, the V gene TRBV2; 9 positions match TRBD2. V lost 7 bases and J lost 4; bases outside the gene matches: 8. Germline V lookup: CDR1 SNHLY, CDR2 FYNNEI. The CDR3 covers 14 residues. This CDR3 is CASTLAGFIYEQYF. In DNA form, the CDR3 reads TGTGCCAGCACGCTAGCGGGGTTTATATACGAGCAGTACTTC.

In its sample, this clonotype was seen a few times. A much more abundant neighbour one base away suggests this may be a read error. The chain joins TRBV6-5 to TRBJ2-7; TRBD1 agrees at 11 bases. The CDR3 has 14 residues. From germline, CDR1 is MNHEY and CDR2 SVGAGI. Trimming at V came to 2 bases and at J to 6 bases, leaving 3 bases not matched to a gene. CDR3 loop: CASSYGQGAGEQYF. The CDR3 DNA sequence: TGTGCCAGCAGTTACGGACAGGGGGCTGGCGAGCAGTACTTC.

This clonotype has just a few counts. The V gene is TRBV6-1, the J gene TRBJ1-6; D gene uncertain. Germline CDR1 reads MNHNS; CDR2 reads SASEGT. Trimming left V 8 bases short and J 10 bases short, with 9 bases between. The CDR3 loop spans 11 amino acids. The CDR3 DNA reads as TGTGCCAGCCTAGCCCTATCACCCCTCCACTTT. Translating it yields CASLALSPLHF.

This clonotype was counted many times. The V call is TRBV5-4, the J call TRBJ1-1; unclear D gene. Trimming took 9 bases from V and 2 from J, leaving 17 bases between them. The germline gives CDR1 SGHNT, CDR2 YYREEE (reference sequence). The CDR3 totals 14 residues. The CDR3 nucleotides read TGTGCCATAAAGGTTCAGAACGATAACACTGAAGCTTTCTTT. This codes for CAIKVQNDNTEAFF.

This chain uses TRBV20-1 with TRBJ2-7; TRBD1 matches at 7 bases. Unmatched junction bases numbered 5, after V lost 3 bases and J lost 3 bases. CDR1 and CDR2 from the germline V gene are DFQATT and SNEGSKA (reference sequence). CDR3 size: 13 residues. The chain's CDR3 is CSASAGQDYEQYF. The CDR3 nucleotides are TGCAGTGCTAGTGCCGGACAGGACTACGAGCAGTACTTC.

This clonotype was counted many times. The V and J genes are TRBV7-8 and TRBJ2-7; 9 bases fit TRBD1. CDR1 is SGHVS, CDR2 FQNEAQ, per germline. J gave up 2 bases and V 5 bases, and 10 bases lay outside the gene matches. The CDR3 is 16 amino acids. CDR3 amino acids: CASSASGTGSTYEQYF. The CDR3 DNA follows: TGTGCCAGCAGCGCATCCGGGACAGGGAGTACCTACGAGCAGTACTTC. Filled out from reference TRBV7-8 and TRBJ2-7, the complete variable domain reads GAGVSQSPRYKVAKRGQDVALRCDPISGHVSLFWYQQALGQGPEFLTYFQNEAQLDKSGLPSDRFFAERPEGSVSTLKIQRTQQEDSAVYLCASSASGTGSTYEQYFGPGTRLTVT.

This clonotype was counted between two and nine times. The gene calls are TRBV2 and TRBJ2-3; 7 nucleotides line up with TRBD2. Germline lookup yields CDR1 SNHLY and CDR2 FYNNEI. The CDR3 sequence is 14 residues long. J was trimmed by 0 bases and V by 5 bases; bases with no gene match: 2. The CDR3 sequence is CASSLAGSTDTQYF. The CDR3 nucleotides read TGTGCCAGCAGTTTAGCGGGTAGCACAGATACGCAGTATTTT.

The chain links TRBV24-1 to TRBJ2-1, with D perhaps matching TRBD1 (5 bases). The CDR3 is 16 amino acids. CDR1 is KGHDR, CDR2 SFDVKD, per germline. V dropped 4 bases and J dropped 4 bases, with 16 bases sitting between them. The CDR3 here is CATSERGKGLYNEQFF. The CDR3 nucleotides are TGTGCCACCAGTGAACGAGGAAAGGGGCTATACAATGAGCAGTTCTTC.

This clonotype was recorded many times. DNA of the CDR3: TGCGCCAGCAGCCTCTACCTGAGCCAAGAGACCCAGTACTTC. As protein: CASSLYLSQETQYF. The chain combines TRBV5-1 with TRBJ2-5; D gene unclear. This CDR3 spans 14 amino acids. Germline V gives CDR1 SGHRS, CDR2 YFSETQ. The V gene lost 4 bases and the J gene lost 1 base, with 11 bases spanning the gap.

The rearrangement joins TRBV20-1 to TRBJ2-1; a weak D match, TRBD2 (6 bases). The CDR3 has 12 residues. Germline V lookup: CDR1 DFQATT, CDR2 SNEGSKA (reference sequence). CDR3 coding DNA: TGCAGCGGTAGCGGATCTTTCGGTGAGCAGTTCTTC. This translates into CSGSGSFGEQFF.

The gene calls are TRBV5-1 and TRBJ2-7, with TRBD2 matching 7 bases. The ends lost 10 bases at V and 3 bases at J; junction bases unmatched: 13. The CDR3 contains 14 residues. Germline V CDR1 and CDR2: SGHRS, YFSETQ. The CDR3 sequence is CACTPGLGSYEQYF. Written as DNA, the CDR3 is TGCGCCTGCACTCCAGGACTAGGTAGCTACGAGCAGTACTTC.

In nucleotides, the CDR3 is TGTGCCAGTAAGATTCATGCGGCCGGGAGTGACGAGCAGTACTTC. Amino acid sequence: CASKIHAAGSDEQYF. The V call is TRBV19, the J call TRBJ2-7; D may be TRBD2 (6 bases). Trimming pared 7 bases from V and 5 bases from J, leaving 21 bases between. CDR1 and CDR2 from the germline V gene are LNHDA and SQIVND (reference sequence). CDR3 size: 15 residues.

The gene calls are TRBV29-1 and TRBJ1-1; 7 nucleotides agree with TRBD1. The V gene's germline CDR1 is SQVTM and CDR2 ANQGSEA. The CDR3 extends over 16 amino acids. V dropped 6 bases and J dropped 0; count of bases not matched to a gene: 13. The CDR3: CSVYRDRGGLNTEAFF. As DNA, the CDR3 is TGCAGCGTGTACCGGGACCGAGGGGGCTTGAACACTGAAGCTTTCTTT.

The count of this clonotype is one. At one end the junction does not follow the germline gene, possibly because of a read error. The chain couples TRBV2 to TRBJ1-3; no reliable D call. This CDR3 is 15 amino acids long. The germline V gene has CDR1 SNHLY and CDR2 FYNNEI. CDR3 in amino acids: CASSEAESTGNTIYF. The CDR3 DNA reads as TGTGCCAGCAGTGAAGCGGAGAGTACTGGAAATACCATATATTTT.

CDR3 protein: CASSLVAGGGYEQYF. DNA of the CDR3: TGCGCCAGCAGCTTGGTCGCAGGGGGAGGCTACGAGCAGTACTTC. This chain links TRBV5-1 with TRBJ2-7, with D possibly matching TRBD1 (7 bases). With 0 bases removed from V and 3 bases from J, the gap between germline ends came to 13 bases. The CDR3 covers 15 residues. Germline V gives CDR1 SGHRS, CDR2 YFSETQ.

This clonotype was observed a single time. The chain has TRBV10-3 and TRBJ2-2; D may be TRBD2 (5 bases). Between the trimmed V and J ends, which lost 10 bases and 8 bases, there was a span of 17 bases. Germline V gene lookup returns CDR1 ENHRY and CDR2 SYGVKD. This CDR3 is 13 amino acids long. In DNA, the CDR3 is TGTGCCAGTGAAAGGACGGAGGCGGGGGAGCTGTTTTTT. This codes for CASERTEAGELFF.

V gene TRBV2 combines with J gene TRBJ2-7; 9 nucleotides match TRBD2. The CDR3 spans 14 residues. V dropped 5 bases and J dropped 2; count of bases not matched to a gene: 4. Germline V CDR1 and CDR2: SNHLY, FYNNEI. The CDR3 DNA follows: TGTGCCAGCAGTCCGACTAGCGGCACCTACGAGCAGTACTTC. Encoded protein: CASSPTSGTYEQYF.

The chain has TRBV6-1 and TRBJ2-5; 12 bases line up with TRBD2. The V segment lost 6 bases and the J segment 6 bases; nucleotides outside the gene matches: 11. The germline V gene has CDR1 MNHNS and CDR2 SASEGT. The CDR3 runs 16 residues. The CDR3 sequence is CASRDLAGGLGKTQYF. DNA of the CDR3: TGTGCCAGCAGGGATCTAGCGGGGGGGCTGGGTAAGACCCAGTACTTC.